This passage covers 22 T cell receptor beta chains from one sample sequenced in a study of vaccination and CD4 T cells after COVID-19. What these receptors recognize is not known. As to treatment: approximately nine-day PBMC culture with coronavirus spike peptide pools or control peptides (ViraFEST assay). Once obtained from cultured CD4+ T cells, the DNA was sequenced using the Oncomine TCR Beta short-read assay. TCRdb re-called the PCR reads with MiXCR, one entry per CDR3 protein. The table has roughly 14,000 distinct CDR3 sequences, around 50% seen once; the top ten hold about 10%. Sequenced here: CD4+ T cells from blood, cultured in vitro, sampled before SARS-CoV-2 vaccination. The receptor source for this set is a human donor who had recovered from COVID-19.

This clonotype was seen a handful of times. The V call is TRBV20-1, the J call TRBJ1-2; D ambiguous. The V and J ends lost 5 bases and 5 bases respectively, with 9 bases between them. Germline V gene sequence: CDR1 DFQATT, CDR2 SNEGSKA (reference sequence). The CDR3 contains 11 residues. The CDR3 DNA follows: TGCAGTGCTGGGCAAGCTTATGGCTACACCTTC. Translating it yields CSAGQAYGYTF.

A few counts support this clonotype. The rearrangement uses TRBV2 and TRBJ1-5; TRBD1 might be the D (6 bases). The CDR3 sequence is 13 residues long. The V gene's germline CDR1 is SNHLY and CDR2 FYNNEI. With 10 bases removed from V and 0 bases from J, the gap between germline ends came to 10 bases. CDR3 sequence: CATRGDSNQPQHF. The CDR3 DNA sequence: TGTGCCACAAGGGGGGATAGCAATCAGCCCCAGCATTTT.

J is TRBJ1-2 and V is TRBV10-3; possible D gene TRBD1, 6 bases. The CDR3 covers 14 residues. From germline, CDR1 is ENHRY and CDR2 SYGVKD. Trimming cost V 4 bases and J 4 bases, with 13 bases left between them. CDR3 in amino acids: CAISGGGDGYGYTF. CDR3 coding DNA: TGTGCCATCAGTGGAGGGGGGGACGGCTATGGCTACACCTTC.

This clonotype was recorded a few times. The rearrangement links TRBV20-1 to TRBJ2-1, with D unclear. The CDR3 is 15 residues long. Per the germline V gene, CDR1 is DFQATT and CDR2 is SNEGSKA (reference sequence). V was shortened by 3 bases and J by 0 bases, with 12 bases between the two germline ends. For the CDR3, the DNA is TGCAGTGCTAGGGGCCGTAGAGCCTCCTACAATGAGCAGTTCTTC. Translation gives CSARGRRASYNEQFF.

This clonotype came up a few times. This chain's CDR3 is CASSLNGLNQPQHF. The CDR3 DNA reads as TGTGCCAGCAGCTTAAACGGACTGAATCAGCCCCAGCATTTT. The chain links TRBV11-3 to TRBJ1-5; D gene ambiguous. V lost 2 bases and J lost 4, with 9 bases in between. This CDR3 is built from 14 residues. Germline CDR1 reads SGHNT; CDR2 reads YENEEA.

The chain carries TRBV11-1 and TRBJ2-7; D uncertain. The germline CDR1 and CDR2 sequences are SGHAT and FQDESV (reference sequence). Trimming removed 5 bases at V and 6 bases at J, with 8 bases between. The CDR3 consists of 11 residues. The CDR3 bases are TGTGCCAGCAGCCAATCAATCGAGCAGTACTTC. Translated: CASSQSIEQYF.

This clonotype has a handful of counts. The V and J genes are TRBV27 and TRBJ1-5, with D unresolved. CDR1 is MNHEY and CDR2 is SMNVEV in the germline V gene (reference sequence). The CDR3 consists of 14 residues. V dropped 2 bases and J dropped 3 bases, with 8 bases sitting between them. CDR3 amino acids: CASSLTPVNQPQHF. Here the CDR3 DNA reads TGTGCCAGCAGTTTAACGCCGGTCAATCAGCCCCAGCATTTT.

J is TRBJ1-2 and V is TRBV6-1; TRBD1 is a possible D gene (5 bases). V lost 11 bases, J lost 4 bases, and 11 bases lay in between. Germline V gives CDR1 MNHNS, CDR2 SASEGT. The CDR3 covers 11 residues. The CDR3 coding sequence is TGTGCCGGCGGGGGTAGCTATGGCTACACCTTC. Amino acids: CAGGGSYGYTF.

This rearrangement joins TRBV2 to TRBJ2-5; D remains unclear. Germline V gene lookup returns CDR1 SNHLY and CDR2 FYNNEI. V dropped 5 bases and J dropped 5 bases, with 12 bases sitting between them. The CDR3 is 13 residues long. As DNA, the CDR3 is TGTGCCAGCAGTACTAATAGGGATGAGACCCAGTACTTC. Encoded protein: CASSTNRDETQYF.

This chain connects TRBV2 to TRBJ1-2; the D is unclear. The CDR3 has 13 amino acids. Germline-derived CDR1 and CDR2 are SNHLY and FYNNEI. Deletions cut 5 bases from V and 7 bases from J, with 14 bases between. The DNA for the CDR3 is TGTGCCAGCAGTTTCGACGGGGAGGCTGGCTACACCTTC. Its translation is CASSFDGEAGYTF.

V and J are TRBV10-1 and TRBJ1-2, with a tentative D call TRBD1 (6 bases). Trimming took 8 bases from V and 8 from J, leaving 15 bases between them. This CDR3 is 12 amino acids long. Germline lookup yields CDR1 WNHNN and CDR2 SYGVQD (reference sequence). CDR3 in amino acids: CASPTTGHGYTF. CDR3 sequence (DNA): TGCGCCAGCCCAACGACAGGTCACGGCTACACCTTC.

The rearrangement links TRBV29-1 to TRBJ1-2; tentative D call: TRBD1 (6 bases). V dropped 5 bases and J dropped 3 bases, with 13 bases sitting between them. CDR1 SQVTM and CDR2 ANQGSEA come from the germline V gene. CDR3 length equals 13 residues. In nucleotides, the CDR3 is TGCAGCGTTATCAGGGGAATGGACTATGGCTACACCTTC. Its protein product is CSVIRGMDYGYTF. The full variable domain, rest sourced from reference TRBV29-1 and TRBJ1-2, is SAVISQKPSRDICQRGTSLTIQCQVDSQVTMMFWYRQQPGQSLTLIATANQGSEATYESGFVIDKFPISRPNLTFSTLTVSNMSPEDSSIYLCSVIRGMDYGYTFGSGTRLTVV.

The V and J genes are TRBV6-5 and TRBJ1-2; D not certain. Trimming cost V 4 bases and J 7 bases, with 16 bases left between them. This CDR3 region has 14 residues. Germline-derived CDR1 and CDR2 are MNHEY and SVGAGI. The CDR3 protein is CASSSVGWESGYTF. As DNA, the CDR3 is TGTGCCAGCAGTTCTGTGGGTTGGGAGAGTGGCTACACCTTC.

V usage is TRBV11-2 and J usage is TRBJ2-1, with a weak D call TRBD2 (6 bases). Trimming removed 1 base from V and 3 bases from J, with 10 bases in between. Germline loops: CDR1 SGHAT, CDR2 FQNNGV. The CDR3 loop spans 15 amino acids. CDR3 residues: CASSLGVADYNEQFF. The CDR3 region has the DNA TGTGCCAGCAGCTTAGGGGTAGCGGACTACAATGAGCAGTTCTTC.

The V call is TRBV20-1, the J call TRBJ2-1; the match to TRBD2 covers 15 bases. Germline CDR1 DFQATT, CDR2 SNEGSKA (reference sequence). The CDR3 spans 16 residues. Unmatched junction bases numbered 10, after V lost 6 bases and J lost 7 bases. Here the CDR3 reads CSAPTSGTSGRNEQFF. The CDR3 DNA sequence: TGCAGTGCGCCAACCTCCGGGACTAGCGGGAGGAATGAGCAGTTCTTC.

J is TRBJ2-2 and V is TRBV19, with D perhaps matching TRBD1 or TRBD2 (5 bases each). V lost 3 bases and J lost 0, with 11 bases in between. Germline lookup yields CDR1 LNHDA and CDR2 SQIVND (reference sequence). The CDR3 runs 16 residues. For the CDR3, the DNA is TGTGCCAGTAGTATTTTTGGGGGACCGAACACCGGGGAGCTGTTTTTT. Translation gives CASSIFGGPNTGELFF.

V usage is TRBV15 and J usage is TRBJ1-5, with D hard to call. The V and J ends lost 0 bases and 3 bases respectively, with 0 bases between them. The CDR3 contains 12 residues. Germline assignment: CDR1 LNHNV and CDR2 YYDKDF (reference sequence). CDR3 nucleotide sequence: TGTGCCACCAGCAGAGACAATCAGCCCCAGCATTTT. It codes for CATSRDNQPQHF.

The chain has TRBV19 and TRBJ2-2; D is unresolved. The CDR3 runs to 15 residues. Germline V gives CDR1 LNHDA, CDR2 SQIVND (reference sequence). Trimming left V 5 bases short and J 0 bases short, with 10 bases between. CDR3 protein: CASSSRRSNTGELFF. In DNA form, the CDR3 reads TGTGCCAGTAGTTCGCGCAGGTCGAACACCGGGGAGCTGTTTTTT.

This chain joins TRBV6-2 or TRBV6-3 and TRBJ2-5; no definite D call. Deletions cut 0 bases from V and 5 bases from J, with 13 bases between. This CDR3 contains 15 residues. CDR1 MNHEY and CDR2 SVGEGT come from the germline V gene. The CDR3: CASSYSLSVGETQYF. The CDR3 nucleotides are TGTGCCAGCAGTTACTCCCTGTCGGTTGGGGAGACCCAGTACTTC.

This chain links TRBV7-2 with TRBJ2-2; D gene ambiguous. The germline V and J ends were trimmed by 5 bases and 8 bases, with 12 bases remaining between them. The CDR3 runs to 13 residues. Germline V gene data show CDR1 as SGHTA and CDR2 as FQGNSA. CDR3 DNA sequence: TGTGCCAGCAGCGCAACCGTTCAAGGGGAGCTGTTTTTT. It translates to CASSATVQGELFF.

The chain has TRBV7-9 and TRBJ1-1; no firm D call. Trimming left V 0 bases short and J 0 bases short, with 8 bases between. Per the germline V gene, CDR1 is SEHNR and CDR2 is FQNEAQ (reference sequence). This CDR3 has 15 residues. CDR3: CASSLARNMNTEAFF. The DNA of the CDR3 is TGTGCCAGCAGCTTAGCACGAAATATGAACACTGAAGCTTTCTTT.

By share of the sample, this clonotype is large. V gene TRBV20-1 combines with J gene TRBJ2-7; D possibly matches TRBD1 or TRBD2 (6 bases each). Germline CDR1 and CDR2: DFQATT and SNEGSKA (reference sequence). The V end was cut by 6 bases, the J end by 6 bases, with 18 bases between. The CDR3 runs 13 residues. CDR3 region: CSAAQGGPLEQYF. CDR3 sequence (DNA): TGCAGTGCCGCCCAAGGGGGGCCCCTCGAGCAGTACTTC.